This T cell receptor (beta chain) originates from a study of blood T cell repertoires in COVID-19. Across the whole study: Donors in the United States, Italy and Spain gave samples during acute or convalescent COVID-19. PBMCs, B-cell-depleted T cells, or T cells were the source of the cDNA or gDNA that made up the material.

Trimming took off 5 bases at V and 16 bases at J, with 18 bases between the two ends. The CDR3 covers 13 residues. CDR1 and CDR2 (germline): MDHEN, SYDVKM. In the study's own analysis: Amplification from reference gene primers served as the basis for estimated nucleated cell counts. The method was immunoSEQ multiplex PCR; TCRdb's version includes in-frame clones alone and lacks a portion of them. The V and J calls and the clone size are those of that table, but D and trimming were determined from the DNA. The repertoire holds more than 85,000 clones, with around 85% as singletons. The sample consisted of peripheral blood. The chain joins TRBV28 to TRBJ1-6, with D perhaps matching TRBD1 (6 bases). The clonotype originates from an elderly man with acute or convalescent COVID-19. The CDR3 nucleotides read TGTGCCAGCAGTAGACCGATTGTGGGACATCTCCACTTT. This sequence encodes CASSRPIVGHLHF.